The 17 T cell receptor beta chains given below trace back to one sample, sequenced in a study of blood T cell repertoires in COVID-19. The repertoire was sequenced with immunoSEQ multiplex PCR; TCRdb's copy has only in-frame clones and lacks some. Of 90,000 or so clones listed, roughly 80% are singletons. Sequenced: peripheral blood. The source is an elderly man with active or convalescent COVID-19.

This chain links TRBV7-2 with TRBJ2-2, with 8 nucleotides matching TRBD2. The ends lost 3 bases at V and 3 bases at J; junction bases unmatched: 3. Germline V CDR1 and CDR2: SGHTA, FQGNSA. CDR3 length equals 15 residues. Here the CDR3 reads CASSLAGGYTGELFF. CDR3 bases: TGTGCCAGCAGCTTGGCGGGGGGATACACCGGGGAGCTGTTTTTT.

CDR3 nucleotides: TGTGCCAGCAGCGCATTAGCGGGGACAGTTGCTGAGCAGTTCTTC. Translating it yields CASSALAGTVAEQFF. The chain joins TRBV9 to TRBJ2-1, with a tentative D call TRBD2 (8 bases). The germline V and J ends were trimmed by 3 bases and 9 bases, with 19 bases remaining between them. Per the germline V gene, CDR1 is SGDLS and CDR2 is YYNGEE. The CDR3 runs to 15 residues.

The V call is TRBV3-1 (or the pseudogene TRBV3-2), the J call TRBJ2-3, with 7 bases identical to TRBD1. The trim removed 4 bases at V and 0 bases at J, leaving 7 bases unmatched. Per the germline V gene, CDR1 is LGHDT and CDR2 is YNNKEL (reference sequence). The CDR3 spans 16 residues. CDR3 residues: CASSLIGTDSTDTQYF. The CDR3 coding sequence is TGTGCCAGCAGCCTAATCGGGACAGACAGCACAGATACGCAGTATTTT.

The chain recombines TRBV5-4 with TRBJ1-4, with 7 bases identical to TRBD1. Per germline, CDR1 SGHNT and CDR2 YYREEE (reference sequence). The V segment lost 1 base and the J segment 15 bases; nucleotides outside the gene matches: 12. The CDR3 loop spans 14 amino acids. CDR3 protein: CASSLQGSPQGVFF. The CDR3 DNA reads as TGTGCCAGCAGCTTGCAAGGCAGTCCCCAGGGGGTGTTTTTT.

The chain recombines TRBV30 with TRBJ1-6; the D is unclear. Germline V gene lookup returns CDR1 GTSNPN and CDR2 SVGIG (reference sequence). CDR3 length: 14 residues. V was clipped by 4 bases and J by 4 bases, with 11 bases between them. CDR3 sequence (DNA): TGTGCCTGGACGGAGGGAGGATATAATTCACCCCTCCACTTT. As protein: CAWTEGGYNSPLHF.

The chain couples TRBV4-3 to TRBJ2-3, with 7 nucleotides matching TRBD1. V dropped 0 bases and J dropped 5; count of bases not matched to a gene: 8. In germline, CDR1 is LGHNA, CDR2 YSLEER. CDR3 length equals 16 residues. The CDR3 reads CASSQEGRGFIDTQYF. As DNA, the CDR3 is TGCGCCAGCAGCCAAGAAGGCAGGGGGTTTATAGATACGCAGTATTTT.

This chain uses TRBV7-9 with TRBJ2-6; D is possibly TRBD2 (6 bases). Germline CDR1 SEHNR, CDR2 FQNEAQ (reference sequence). The CDR3 spans 16 residues. V lost 3 bases and J lost 0, with 9 bases in between. In DNA form, the CDR3 reads TGTGCCAGCAGCTTCATGGGAGGCTCTGGGGCCAACGTCCTGACTTTC. Protein: CASSFMGGSGANVLTF.

The chain carries TRBV5-6 and TRBJ1-2, with D uncertain. Germline CDR1 is SGHDT and CDR2 is YYEEEE. The length of the CDR3 is 16 residues. V shed 0 bases and J shed 7 bases, with 19 bases lying between them. CDR3 DNA: TGTGCCAGCAGCTTGGACGTGAGGCGATCCACGCGTGGCTACACCTTC. Its translation: CASSLDVRRSTRGYTF.

V is TRBV19 and J is TRBJ2-3; D may be TRBD1 (5 bases). Germline V gives CDR1 LNHDA, CDR2 SQIVND (reference sequence). The CDR3 loop spans 15 amino acids. Trimming pared 5 bases from V and 5 bases from J, leaving 17 bases between. CDR3 loop: CASSYRQGPGDTQYF. The CDR3 coding sequence is TGTGCCAGTAGTTACAGGCAGGGTCCAGGAGATACGCAGTATTTT.

The chain employs TRBV5-4 and TRBJ1-6; D is unclear. The ends were cut back, 3 bases at V and 7 bases at J, with 14 bases in the middle. Germline lookup yields CDR1 SGHNT and CDR2 YYREEE (reference sequence). CDR3 length: 15 amino acids. The CDR3 nucleotides read TGTGCCAGCAGCTCGGACTGGGCGGCGAATTCACCCCTCCACTTT. Its protein product is CASSSDWAANSPLHF.

The chain uses TRBV19 and TRBJ1-1; tentative D call: TRBD1 (6 bases). Germline-derived CDR1 and CDR2 are LNHDA and SQIVND (reference sequence). V lost 1 base and J lost 2, with 8 bases in between. The CDR3 contains 14 residues. CDR3 coding DNA: TGTGCCAGTAGTATAGGGGGGGGCAACACTGAAGCTTTCTTT. Amino acid sequence: CASSIGGGNTEAFF.

V usage is TRBV4-3 and J usage is TRBJ2-6, with 7 positions matching TRBD1. Germline values: CDR1 LGHNA, CDR2 YSLEER. The CDR3 is 17 residues long. J gave up 2 bases and V 0 bases, and 4 bases lay outside the gene matches. The CDR3 coding sequence is TGCGCCAGCAGCCAAGATTCCGGGACAGCTGGGGCCAACGTCCTGACTTTC. Protein product: CASSQDSGTAGANVLTF.

This clone was seen a few times. The chain links TRBV2 to TRBJ1-2; tentatively, D is TRBD1 (6 bases). CDR1 is SNHLY, CDR2 FYNNEI, per germline. CDR3 length: 12 amino acids. V was shortened by 6 bases and J by 8 bases, with 13 bases between the two germline ends. In DNA, the CDR3 is TGTGCCAGCAGGGGAGGGACATTCGGCTACACCTTC. It is translated as CASRGGTFGYTF.

The chain is built from TRBV5-1 and TRBJ1-2, with D possibly TRBD1 on 6 matching bases. The germline gives CDR1 SGHRS, CDR2 YFSETQ. V was trimmed by 2 bases and J by 0 bases, leaving 29 bases between them. The CDR3 length is 21 residues. The CDR3 loop reads CASSLNRARVHNRDTNYGYTF. The CDR3 nucleotides are TGCGCCAGCAGCTTAAACAGGGCACGCGTCCATAACCGAGATACTAACTATGGCTACACCTTC.

The gene calls are TRBV4-2 and TRBJ2-2; 7 bases are a match to TRBD1. This CDR3 is built from 15 residues. Germline CDR1 and CDR2: LGHNA and YNFKEQ. With 1 base clipped from V and 3 bases from J, the junction kept 2 bases outside the gene matches. CDR3 in amino acids: CASSQGTGDTGELFF. The CDR3 bases are TGTGCCAGCAGCCAAGGGACAGGCGACACCGGGGAGCTGTTTTTT.

The chain joins TRBV4-3 to TRBJ2-2; D is perhaps TRBD1 (7 bases). The CDR3 sequence is 19 residues long. V gave up 1 base and J gave up 3 bases, with 21 bases separating them. The germline CDR1 and CDR2 sequences are LGHNA and YSLEER. The CDR3 region is CASSQGLPWRGLDTGELFF. CDR3 DNA sequence: TGCGCCAGCAGCCAAGGCCTCCCATGGAGGGGGCTGGACACCGGGGAGCTGTTTTTT.

This clone was seen once. The V call is TRBV5-5, the J call TRBJ1-6, with D maybe TRBD1 (5 bases). This CDR3 has 17 amino acids. The V end was cut by 4 bases, the J end by 7 bases, with 21 bases between. Germline CDR1 is SGHKS and CDR2 is YYEKEE (reference sequence). The CDR3 protein is CASSPSGDASSNSPLHF. In DNA form, the CDR3 reads TGTGCCAGCAGCCCCTCGGGGGACGCCAGTTCCAATTCACCCCTCCACTTT.